Listed below are T cell receptor beta chains from one sample, sequenced in a study of CD8 T cells in Susac syndrome. TCRdb used MiXCR to reprocess the immunoSEQ multiplex PCR reads, holding one entry per CDR3 protein. The table shows approximately 200,000 distinct CDR3 sequences, with more than 90% occurring only once. The sample was CD4+ T cells from PBMCs. The origin of the receptors is a human donor with multiple sclerosis. Both conserved end residues are trimmed from each CDR3.

CDR3 protein: ASGQGGGNIQY
V gene: TRBV5-8
J gene: TRBJ2-4

CDR3 protein: ASSEGGFWDEQF
V gene: TRBV14
J gene: TRBJ2-1

CDR3 protein: SVELGTDPYEQY
V gene: TRBV29-1
J gene: TRBJ2-7

CDR3 protein: AWSVEDRGLLEQY
V gene: TRBV30
J gene: TRBJ2-7

CDR3 protein: ASCNLGSTEAF
V gene: TRBV19
J gene: TRBJ1-1

CDR3 protein: SARDLVLQY
V gene: TRBV20-1
J gene: TRBJ2-3

CDR3 protein: ASSQGQGAPYNEQF
V gene: TRBV14
J gene: TRBJ2-1

CDR3 protein: ATSRDIDQPQH
V gene: TRBV15
J gene: TRBJ1-5

CDR3 protein: SVEDPDRGNYGYT
V gene: TRBV29-1
J gene: TRBJ1-2

CDR3 protein: ASRRLTSGAYNEQF
V gene: TRBV12-3/TRBV12-4
J gene: TRBJ2-1

CDR3 protein: ATSRGGGTGELF
V gene: TRBV15
J gene: TRBJ2-2

CDR3 protein: ASSYTTGGLGEAF
V gene: TRBV6-5
J gene: TRBJ1-1

CDR3 protein: ASSVIGGGVYGGELF
V gene: TRBV9
J gene: TRBJ2-2

CDR3 protein: ASSMGQAPYEQY
V gene: TRBV19
J gene: TRBJ2-7

CDR3 protein: ASSYSKQGAVYEQY
V gene: TRBV6-5
J gene: TRBJ2-7

CDR3 protein: SARDRKRGSTGELF
V gene: TRBV20-1
J gene: TRBJ2-2

CDR3 protein: ASSLGPEETQY
V gene: TRBV5-1
J gene: TRBJ2-5

CDR3 protein: ASSYTGGDEQY
V gene: TRBV13
J gene: TRBJ2-7

CDR3 protein: ASSQRLGTSGNYNEQF
V gene: TRBV3-1
J gene: TRBJ2-1

CDR3 protein: ASTLGGGDTQY
V gene: TRBV12-3/TRBV12-4
J gene: TRBJ2-3

CDR3 protein: ASLPTGANTEAF
V gene: TRBV7-9
J gene: TRBJ1-1

CDR3 protein: ARWGGYT
V gene: TRBV6-4
J gene: TRBJ1-2

CDR3 protein: ASSYLPLGPNSGANVVT
V gene: TRBV27
J gene: TRBJ2-6

CDR3 protein: ASSPGLNTQY
V gene: TRBV7-9
J gene: TRBJ2-3

CDR3 protein: SARSPSSYNEQF
V gene: TRBV20-1
J gene: TRBJ2-1

CDR3 protein: AWSEGLYSNQPQH
V gene: TRBV30
J gene: TRBJ1-5

CDR3 protein: ASSVTAFFSEAF
V gene: TRBV6-6
J gene: TRBJ1-1

CDR3 protein: ASTLLGDEQY
V gene: TRBV7-9
J gene: TRBJ2-7

CDR3 protein: ASTVQRGAWTDTQY
V gene: TRBV9
J gene: TRBJ2-3

CDR3 protein: SGVFTDTQY
V gene: TRBV20-1
J gene: TRBJ2-3

CDR3 protein: ASDGTTNEKLF
V gene: TRBV30
J gene: TRBJ1-4

CDR3 protein: ASSVGLAGTSTDTQY
V gene: TRBV9
J gene: TRBJ2-3

CDR3 protein: ASSSSAGAPYEQY
V gene: TRBV9
J gene: TRBJ2-7

CDR3 protein: ASRFTADPTDTQY
V gene: TRBV7-8
J gene: TRBJ2-3

CDR3 protein: ASSPGLGGTGELF
V gene: TRBV4-3
J gene: TRBJ2-2